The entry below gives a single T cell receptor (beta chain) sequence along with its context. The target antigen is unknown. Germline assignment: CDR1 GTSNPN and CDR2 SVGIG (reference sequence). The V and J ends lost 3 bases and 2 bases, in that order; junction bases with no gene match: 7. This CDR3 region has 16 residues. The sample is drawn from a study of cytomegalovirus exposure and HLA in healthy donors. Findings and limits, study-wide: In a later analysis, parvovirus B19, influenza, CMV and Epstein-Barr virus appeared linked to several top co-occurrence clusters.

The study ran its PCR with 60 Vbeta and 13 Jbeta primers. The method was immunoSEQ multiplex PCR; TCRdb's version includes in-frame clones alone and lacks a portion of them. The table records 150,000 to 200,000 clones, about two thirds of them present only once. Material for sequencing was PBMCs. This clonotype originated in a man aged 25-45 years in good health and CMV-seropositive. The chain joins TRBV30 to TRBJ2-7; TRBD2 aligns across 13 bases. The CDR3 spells CAWSKGLAGSTYEQYF. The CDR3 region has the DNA TGTGCCTGGAGCAAGGGACTAGCGGGATCCACCTACGAGCAGTACTTC.